This entry lists 14 T cell receptor beta chains sequenced from one sample in a study of regulatory T cells in long-lasting Graves disease. Sequencing libraries for TCR beta were prepared with iRepertoire HTBI primers and Arm-PCR of CDR3 regions. TCRdb reprocessed the multiplex PCR reads with MiXCR, giving one entry per CDR3 protein. The sample consists of about 520,000 distinct CDR3 sequences, approximately 12% of them appearing once. Documented time point: newly diagnosed GD, antithyroid drugs for less than 3 months. From PBMCs, RNA was extracted and then used to make the TCR library. This sample also appeared in a second study, on T cells in Graves' hyperthyroidism and ophthalmopathy.

Source: peripheral blood mononuclear cells (PBMCs), taken at new diagnosis, from a patient treated with antithyroid drugs. These receptors originate from a woman aged 25 to 39 with Graves disease.

This clonotype was recorded at least ten times. This chain uses TRBV3-1 with TRBJ1-5; D perhaps matches TRBD1 (6 bases). Trimming cost V 4 bases and J 7 bases, with 11 bases left between them. Germline CDR1 is LGHDT and CDR2 is YNNKEL (reference sequence). This CDR3 spans 13 amino acids. CDR3 sequence: CASSLGTLQPQHF. The CDR3 nucleotides are TGTGCCAGCAGCCTAGGGACACTACAGCCCCAGCATTTT.

As DNA, the CDR3 is TGTGCCAGCAGCAAAGCACGCCAGGAGAACACTGAAGCTTTCTTT. Amino acid sequence: CASSKARQENTEAFF. V usage is TRBV14 and J usage is TRBJ1-1; D call uncertain. The CDR3 spans 15 residues. CDR1 and CDR2 from the germline V gene are SGHDN and FVKESK. V lost 5 bases and J 1 base, leaving 14 bases between the germline ends.

V gene TRBV6-1 combines with J gene TRBJ1-5, with D perhaps TRBD1 (5 bases). The CDR3 spans 12 residues. The V end was cut by 6 bases, the J end by 6 bases, with 9 bases between. Germline V gene data show CDR1 as MNHNS and CDR2 as SASEGT. CDR3 sequence: CASRGGVQPQHF. CDR3 nucleotides: TGTGCCAGCAGGGGGGGGGTTCAGCCCCAGCATTTT.

Ten or more counts support this clonotype. V usage is TRBV2 and J usage is TRBJ2-1; no clear D. The length of the CDR3 is 11 residues. Trimming shortened V by 6 bases and J by 4 bases, and 4 bases separated the two germline ends. The germline gives CDR1 SNHLY, CDR2 FYNNEI. The CDR3 sequence: CASREYNEQFF. The CDR3 bases are TGTGCCAGCAGGGAGTACAATGAGCAGTTCTTC.

This clonotype was seen a few times. The J gene is TRBJ2-1, the V gene TRBV11-3; D is perhaps TRBD2 (6 bases). The CDR3 covers 14 residues. Germline V gives CDR1 SGHNT, CDR2 YENEEA. The V end lost 0 bases, the J end lost 6 bases, and 9 bases lay between the germline ends. The CDR3 protein is CASSLDLTSNEQFF. Written as DNA, the CDR3 is TGTGCCAGCAGCTTAGATCTGACTAGCAATGAGCAGTTCTTC.

CDR3 sequence: CASSDATYNEQFF. The CDR3, as DNA: TGTGCCAGCAGTGACGCTACCTACAATGAGCAGTTCTTC. The chain couples TRBV12-3 or TRBV12-4 to TRBJ2-1; D call uncertain. The CDR3 has 13 amino acids. V shed 5 bases and J shed 2 bases, with 7 bases lying between them.

This clonotype came up many times. The chain has TRBV28 and TRBJ2-1; 10 bases match TRBD2. V shed 5 bases and J 4 bases; nucleotides not matched to a gene: 8. The CDR3 extends over 16 amino acids. Germline V gene data show CDR1 as MDHEN and CDR2 as SYDVKM. CDR3 loop: CASSAILAGSYNEQFF. The CDR3 coding sequence is TGTGCCAGCAGTGCCATACTAGCGGGATCGTACAATGAGCAGTTCTTC.

Many counts were recorded for this clonotype. The chain combines TRBV11-2 with TRBJ1-1; 7 bases fit TRBD1. This CDR3 is built from 12 residues. With 5 bases clipped from V and 11 bases from J, the junction kept 8 bases outside the gene matches. The germline V gene has CDR1 SGHAT and CDR2 FQNNGV. The DNA for the CDR3 is TGTGCCAGCAGCGCCGGGACAGCTGCTGCTTTCTTT. Translation: CASSAGTAAAFF.

To note about this clonotype: This may be a read error, as it is one base from a much larger clone. The CDR3 does not end in the conserved phenylalanine or tryptophan, so this is likely a read error. The rearrangement joins TRBV2 to TRBJ1-2; D remains unclear. The germline CDR1 and CDR2 sequences are SNHLY and FYNNEI. V was pared by 3 bases and J by 9 bases, with 5 bases between. This CDR3 comprises 10 residues. CDR3 sequence reads: CASSEGSYTS. The CDR3 nucleotides are TGTGCCAGCAGTGAGGGAAGCTACACCTCC.

The chain employs TRBV29-1 and TRBJ2-7; TRBD1 is a possible D gene (8 bases). Between the trimmed V and J ends, which lost 8 bases and 0 bases, there was a span of 17 bases. There are 14 residues in the CDR3. The germline gives CDR1 SQVTM, CDR2 ANQGSEA. The CDR3 nucleotides are TGCAGCATTAAGACAGGGGACTACTCCTACGAGCAGTACTTC. Amino acid sequence: CSIKTGDYSYEQYF.

The sample holds a few counts of this clonotype. As the CDR3 is not closed by the conserved phenylalanine or tryptophan, this likely results from a read error. The chain carries TRBV19 and TRBJ1-2; no clear D. Deletions cut 6 bases from V and 0 bases from J, with 20 bases between. The V gene's germline CDR1 is LNHDA and CDR2 SQIVND (reference sequence). The CDR3 consists of 17 residues. The CDR3 nucleotides are TGTGCCAGTAGCCTATACGAGGACCTCCCTACTAACTATGGCTACACCCTC. Translated: CASSLYEDLPTNYGYTL.

This clonotype appeared many times. The chain couples TRBV11-2 to TRBJ2-1; possibly TRBD2 for D (5 bases). The germline V gene has CDR1 SGHAT and CDR2 FQNNGV. This CDR3 is 15 amino acids long. Trimming took 3 bases from V and 6 from J, leaving 15 bases between them. CDR3 sequence: CASSFHRSTSNEQFF. In nucleotides, the CDR3 is TGTGCCAGCAGCTTTCATAGATCCACTAGCAATGAGCAGTTCTTC. Full variable domain (remainder filled in from reference TRBV11-2 and TRBJ2-1): EAGVAQSPRYKIIEKRQSVAFWCNPISGHATLYWYQQILGQGPKLLIQFQNNGVVDDSQLPKDRFSAERLKGVDSTLKIQPAKLEDSAVYLCASSFHRSTSNEQFFGPGTRLTVL.

The table lists this clonotype with a few counts. One end of the junction is discordant with germline, which a read error may explain. The chain couples TRBV11-2 to TRBJ1-1; TRBD1 agrees at 7 bases. The CDR3 length is 15 residues. Germline V gene sequence: CDR1 SGHAT, CDR2 FQNNGV. CDR3 coding DNA: TGTGCCAGCAGCTCCTTCGGACAGGCCAACACTGAAGCTTTCTTC. As protein: CASSSFGQANTEAFF. Looking up the rest from reference TRBV11-2 and TRBJ1-1 gives the full variable domain: EAGVAQSPRYKIIEKRQSVAFWCNPISGHATLYWYQQILGQGPKLLIQFQNNGVVDDSQLPKDRFSAERLKGVDSTLKIQPAKLEDSAVYLCASSSFGQANTEAFFGQGTRLTVV.

CDR3 amino acids: CASSSPRAPLAGGIYEQYF. CDR3 in DNA: TGTGCCAGCAGTTCCCCCCGGGCTCCTCTAGCGGGAGGGATCTACGAGCAGTACTTC. The chain combines TRBV6-5 with TRBJ2-7; TRBD2 matches at 12 bases. Trimming at V came to 4 bases and at J to 3 bases, leaving 16 bases not matched to a gene. This CDR3 contains 19 residues. Germline V lookup: CDR1 MNHEY, CDR2 SVGAGI.